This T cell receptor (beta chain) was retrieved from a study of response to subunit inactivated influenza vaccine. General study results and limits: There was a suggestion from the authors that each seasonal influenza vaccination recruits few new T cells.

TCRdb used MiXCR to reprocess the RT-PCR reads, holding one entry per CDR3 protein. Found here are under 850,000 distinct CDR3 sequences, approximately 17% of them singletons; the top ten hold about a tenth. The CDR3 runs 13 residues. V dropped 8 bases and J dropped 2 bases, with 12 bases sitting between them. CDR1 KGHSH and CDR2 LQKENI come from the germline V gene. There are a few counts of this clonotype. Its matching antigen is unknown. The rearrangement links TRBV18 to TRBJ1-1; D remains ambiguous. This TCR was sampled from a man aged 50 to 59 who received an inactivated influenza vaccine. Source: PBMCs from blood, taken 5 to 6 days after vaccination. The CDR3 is CASKDGRNTEAFF. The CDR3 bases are TGTGCCAGCAAGGACGGGCGAAACACTGAAGCTTTCTTT.